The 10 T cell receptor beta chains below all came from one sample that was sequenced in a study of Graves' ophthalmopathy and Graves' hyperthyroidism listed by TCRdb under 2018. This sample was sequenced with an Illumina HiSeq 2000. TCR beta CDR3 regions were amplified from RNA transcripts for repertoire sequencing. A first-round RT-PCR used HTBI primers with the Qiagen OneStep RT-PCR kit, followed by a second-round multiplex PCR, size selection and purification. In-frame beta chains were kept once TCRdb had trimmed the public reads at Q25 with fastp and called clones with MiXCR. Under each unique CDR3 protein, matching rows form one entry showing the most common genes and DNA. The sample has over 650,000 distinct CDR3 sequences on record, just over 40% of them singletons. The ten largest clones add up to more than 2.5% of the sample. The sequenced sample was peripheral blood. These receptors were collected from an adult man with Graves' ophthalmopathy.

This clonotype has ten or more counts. The CDR3 DNA reads as TGTGCCATAAGGACAGGGTACGACACTGAAGCTTTCTTT. This encodes CAIRTGYDTEAFF. The V and J genes are TRBV10-3 and TRBJ1-1, with 8 bases matching TRBD1. Germline CDR1 is ENHRY and CDR2 is SYGVKD. This CDR3 spans 13 amino acids. The ends lost 9 bases at V and 3 bases at J; junction bases unmatched: 6.

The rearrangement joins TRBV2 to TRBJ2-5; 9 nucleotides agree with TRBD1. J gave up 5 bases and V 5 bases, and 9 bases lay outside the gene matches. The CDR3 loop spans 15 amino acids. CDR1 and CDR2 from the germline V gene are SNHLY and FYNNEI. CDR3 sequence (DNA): TGTGCCAGCAGTCCCCGACAGGGGGGGGGGGAGACCCAGTACTTC. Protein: CASSPRQGGGETQYF.

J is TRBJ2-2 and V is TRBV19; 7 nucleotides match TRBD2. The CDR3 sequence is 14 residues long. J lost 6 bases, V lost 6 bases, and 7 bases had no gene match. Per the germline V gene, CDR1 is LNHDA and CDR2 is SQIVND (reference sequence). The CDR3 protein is CASSPGLVPGELFF. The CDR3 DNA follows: TGTGCCAGTAGCCCCGGACTAGTTCCCGGGGAGCTGTTTTTT.

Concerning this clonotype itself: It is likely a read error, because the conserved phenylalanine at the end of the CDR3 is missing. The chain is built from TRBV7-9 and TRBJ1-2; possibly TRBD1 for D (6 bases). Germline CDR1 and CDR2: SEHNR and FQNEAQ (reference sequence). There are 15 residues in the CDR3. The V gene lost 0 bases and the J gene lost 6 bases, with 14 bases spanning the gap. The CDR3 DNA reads TGTGCCAGCAGCTTAGCTATTACAGGGAGGCATGGCTACACCCTC. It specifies CASSLAITGRHGYTL.

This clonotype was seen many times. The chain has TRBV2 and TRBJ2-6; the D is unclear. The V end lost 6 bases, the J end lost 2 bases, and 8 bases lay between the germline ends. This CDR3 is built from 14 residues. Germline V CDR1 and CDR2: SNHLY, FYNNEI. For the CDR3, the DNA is TGTGCCAGCAGCAGAGAGACTGGGGCCAACGTCCTGACTTTC. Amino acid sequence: CASSRETGANVLTF. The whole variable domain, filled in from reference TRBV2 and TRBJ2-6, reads EPEVTQTPSHQVTQMGQEVILRCVPISNHLYFYWYRQILGQKVEFLVSFYNNEISEKSEIFDDQFSVERPDGSNFTLKIRSTKLEDSAMYFCASSRETGANVLTFGAGSRLTVL.

CDR3 bases: TGTGCCAGCAGCGTCGGGTTAGAAGCTTTCTTT. Translated: CASSVGLEAFF. This rearrangement joins TRBV9 to TRBJ1-1; the D is unclear. Germline V lookup: CDR1 SGDLS, CDR2 YYNGEE. This CDR3 spans 11 amino acids. V was cut by 2 bases and J by 8 bases, with 7 bases left in between.

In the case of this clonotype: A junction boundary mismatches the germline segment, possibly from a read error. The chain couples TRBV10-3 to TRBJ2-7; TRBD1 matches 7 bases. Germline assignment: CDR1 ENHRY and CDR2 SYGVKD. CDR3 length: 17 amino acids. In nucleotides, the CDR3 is TGTGCCAGCAGTGGACAGAAACAGGGGAACCCTTCGTACGAGCAGTACTTC. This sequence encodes CASSGQKQGNPSYEQYF.

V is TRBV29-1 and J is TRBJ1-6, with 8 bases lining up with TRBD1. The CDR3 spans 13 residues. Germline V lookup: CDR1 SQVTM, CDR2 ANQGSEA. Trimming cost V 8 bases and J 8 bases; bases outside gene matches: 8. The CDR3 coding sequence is TGCAGCCAATGGAACAGGGGGGATTCACCCCTCCACTTT. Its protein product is CSQWNRGDSPLHF.

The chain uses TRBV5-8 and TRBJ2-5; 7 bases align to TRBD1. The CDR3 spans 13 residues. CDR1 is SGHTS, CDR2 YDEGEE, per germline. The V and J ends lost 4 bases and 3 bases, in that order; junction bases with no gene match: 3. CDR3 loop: CASSGDRKETQYF. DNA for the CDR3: TGTGCCAGCAGCGGGGACAGAAAAGAGACCCAGTACTTC.

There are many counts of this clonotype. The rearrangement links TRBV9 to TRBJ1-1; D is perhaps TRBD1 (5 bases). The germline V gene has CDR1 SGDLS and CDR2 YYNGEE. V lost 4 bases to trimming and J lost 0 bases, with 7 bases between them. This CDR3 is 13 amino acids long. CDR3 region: CASSMDMNTEAFF. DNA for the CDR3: TGTGCCAGCAGCATGGACATGAACACTGAAGCTTTCTTT.